This passage covers 22 T cell receptor beta chains from one sample sequenced in a study of blood T cell repertoires in COVID-19. Libraries were prepared by immunoSEQ multiplex PCR; TCRdb keeps only in-frame clonotypes and omits some of them. The sample gives over 110,000 clones, about 87% of which show up once; more than 3% is in the top ten. The sequenced material came from PBMCs or T cells enriched from blood (not recorded which). The receptors stem from a man aged 50 to 59 in a cohort exposed to, infected with or recovered from COVID-19 (not recorded which).

The CDR3 DNA reads TGTGCCTGGACTCCGGGACAGGGTTACGAGCAGTACTTC. Residues: CAWTPGQGYEQYF. J is TRBJ2-7 and V is TRBV30; 9 bases are shared with TRBD1. CDR1 and CDR2 from the germline V gene are GTSNPN and SVGIG (reference sequence). V dropped 4 bases and J dropped 4; count of bases not matched to a gene: 5. CDR3 size: 13 residues. Based on the CDR3 plus reference TRBV30 and TRBJ2-7, the full variable domain is SQTIHQWPATLVQPVGSPLSLECTVEGTSNPNLYWYRQAAGRGLQLLFYSVGIGQISSEVPQNLSASRPQDRQFILSSKKLLLSDSGFYLCAWTPGQGYEQYFGPGTRLTVT.

This chain joins TRBV21-1 and TRBJ1-1. TRBV21-1 is designated a pseudogene. This CDR3 has 12 amino acids. The CDR3 region has the DNA TGTGCCAACCAAAATTGCCTCCCCGGAGCTTTCTTT. Amino acid sequence: CANQNCLPGAFF.

The chain employs TRBV9 and TRBJ2-3; 8 nucleotides agree with TRBD1. Per the germline V gene, CDR1 is SGDLS and CDR2 is YYNGEE. The CDR3 consists of 16 residues. V gave up 3 bases and J gave up 3 bases; unmatched junction bases: 9. The CDR3 reads CASSAGTGMGTDTQYF. DNA of the CDR3: TGTGCCAGCAGCGCCGGGACAGGAATGGGGACAGATACGCAGTATTTT.

V usage is TRBV18 and J usage is TRBJ1-1, with a possible D match to TRBD1 (6 bases). CDR3 length: 11 amino acids. Trimming left V 4 bases short and J 8 bases short, with 8 bases between. Germline loops: CDR1 KGHSH, CDR2 LQKENI. Written as DNA, the CDR3 is TGTGCCAGCTCACGCGACAGGGAAGCTTTCTTT. Translation: CASSRDREAFF. The full variable domain, rest sourced from reference TRBV18 and TRBJ1-1, is NAGVMQNPRHLVRRRGQEARLRCSPMKGHSHVYWYRQLPEEGLKFMVYLQKENIIDESGMPKERFSAEFPKEGPSILRIQQVVRGDSAAYFCASSRDREAFFGQGTRLTVV.

The V gene is TRBV7-9, the J gene TRBJ2-5; D ambiguous. The V end was cut by 1 base, the J end by 2 bases, with 14 bases between. CDR3 length equals 16 residues. Germline lookup yields CDR1 SEHNR and CDR2 FQNEAQ (reference sequence). CDR3 bases: TGTGCCAGCAGCTTAGATTTGCTCCCAGATCAAGAGACCCAGTACTTC. Protein: CASSLDLLPDQETQYF.

The table lists this clone with a count of one. The gene calls are TRBV6-6 and TRBJ2-1; 8 bases map to TRBD1. Germline assignment: CDR1 MNHNY and CDR2 SVGAGI (reference sequence). This CDR3 spans 15 amino acids. Unmatched junction bases numbered 7, after V lost 4 bases and J lost 5 bases. The CDR3 loop reads CASSSPGTGDNEQFF. The CDR3 coding sequence is TGTGCCAGCAGTTCTCCCGGGACAGGCGACAATGAGCAGTTCTTC.

The rearrangement joins TRBV3-1 (or the pseudogene TRBV3-2) to TRBJ2-1; 12 bases agree with TRBD2. This CDR3 is built from 21 residues. Germline values: CDR1 LGHDT, CDR2 YNNKEL (reference sequence). V was clipped by 0 bases and J by 8 bases; unmatched bases: 20. In DNA, the CDR3 is TGTGCCAGCAGCCAAGACTCACCTAGCGGGGGGGCCGGGATCTCAACCGATGAGCAGTTCTTC. The encoded protein is CASSQDSPSGGAGISTDEQFF.

The rearrangement joins TRBV9 to TRBJ2-2; 7 nucleotides match TRBD1. The CDR3 has 16 residues. With 4 bases clipped from V and 6 bases from J, the junction kept 12 bases outside the gene matches. Germline CDR1 SGDLS, CDR2 YYNGEE. The CDR3 region has the DNA TGTGCCAGCAGCCCCCCCGGGACAGCCCCCGCCGGGGAGCTGTTTTTT. It yields the protein CASSPPGTAPAGELFF.

The chain couples TRBV5-6 to TRBJ2-5; D is possibly TRBD1 (6 bases). Trimming shortened V by 7 bases and J by 2 bases, and 15 bases separated the two germline ends. Germline lookup yields CDR1 SGHDT and CDR2 YYEEEE. This CDR3 has 14 amino acids. The CDR3 loop is CASDETGNQETQYF. DNA for the CDR3: TGTGCCAGCGACGAAACAGGGAATCAAGAGACCCAGTACTTC.

This chain connects TRBV29-1 to TRBJ2-6; tentatively, D is TRBD1 (6 bases). In germline, CDR1 is SQVTM, CDR2 ANQGSEA. V shed 6 bases and J shed 2 bases, with 11 bases lying between them. There are 14 residues in the CDR3. The CDR3 nucleotides read TGCAGCGTGCTAAGGGGGACTGGGGCCAACGTCCTGACTTTC. Its protein product is CSVLRGTGANVLTF.

The V and J genes are TRBV4-1 and TRBJ1-5, with 7 bases that match TRBD1. The V and J ends lost 0 bases and 8 bases, in that order; junction bases with no gene match: 7. CDR3 size: 15 residues. Germline CDR1 MGHRA, CDR2 YSYEKL. The CDR3 protein is CASSQDRGGAEPQHF. The CDR3 coding sequence is TGCGCCAGCAGCCAAGACAGAGGGGGCGCTGAGCCCCAGCATTTT.

The chain uses TRBV5-5 and TRBJ2-7; D gene unclear. Germline CDR1 reads SGHKS; CDR2 reads YYEKEE (reference sequence). The CDR3 totals 14 residues. Trimming removed 0 bases at V and 0 bases at J, with 7 bases between. In DNA, the CDR3 is TGTGCCAGCAGCTTGGATTGGAGCTCCTACGAGCAGTACTTC. Translating it yields CASSLDWSSYEQYF.

V is TRBV7-9 and J is TRBJ1-3, with a tentative D call TRBD1 (5 bases). Trimming removed 10 bases at V and 1 base at J, with 17 bases between. Germline V CDR1 and CDR2: SEHNR, FQNEAQ (reference sequence). The length of the CDR3 is 15 residues. In DNA form, the CDR3 reads TGTGCCACCCAAGCGGGGCGCGCTTCTGGAAACACCATATATTTT. Protein: CATQAGRASGNTIYF. Full variable domain (outside the CDR3, taken from reference TRBV7-9 and TRBJ1-3): DTGVSQNPRHKITKRGQNVTFRCDPISEHNRLYWYRQTLGQGPEFLTYFQNEAQLEKSRLLSDRFSAERPKGSFSTLEIQRTEQGDSAMYLCATQAGRASGNTIYFGEGSWLTVV.

The V and J genes are TRBV16 and TRBJ1-1; no clear D. This CDR3 region has 16 residues. V lost 0 bases and J lost 0, with 11 bases in between. CDR1 and CDR2 from the germline V gene are KGHSY and FQNENV. The CDR3 is CASSQSRGMMNTEAFF. The CDR3 DNA follows: TGTGCCAGCAGCCAATCGCGGGGAATGATGAACACTGAAGCTTTCTTT.

The chain is built from TRBV12-3 or TRBV12-4 and TRBJ1-2, with D perhaps matching TRBD1 (6 bases). CDR3 length equals 12 residues. The V end was cut by 4 bases, the J end by 7 bases, with 10 bases between. CDR3: CASSWGQSGYTF. The CDR3, as DNA: TGTGCCAGCAGTTGGGGACAAAGTGGCTACACCTTC.

The chain couples TRBV24-1 to TRBJ2-3; no clear D gene. The V gene's germline CDR1 is KGHDR and CDR2 SFDVKD. V shed 4 bases and J shed 3 bases, with 16 bases lying between them. The CDR3 extends over 16 amino acids. CDR3 amino acids: CATSDPTPGRTDTQYF. The CDR3 DNA sequence: TGTGCCACCAGTGACCCGACCCCAGGAAGGACAGATACGCAGTATTTT.

The chain recombines TRBV27 with TRBJ2-3; 7 nucleotides agree with TRBD2. Germline values: CDR1 MNHEY, CDR2 SMNVEV (reference sequence). The CDR3 is 15 amino acids. J gave up 3 bases and V 6 bases, and 9 bases lay outside the gene matches. This CDR3 is CASRRNGGNTDTQYF. CDR3 DNA: TGTGCCAGCAGGCGAAACGGGGGGAATACAGATACGCAGTATTTT.

The rearrangement joins TRBV29-1 to TRBJ1-2; 7 bases agree with TRBD1. This CDR3 is built from 12 residues. After removal of 4 bases from V and 4 bases from J, the junction contained 3 bases not matched to a gene. Germline V gives CDR1 SQVTM, CDR2 ANQGSEA. CDR3 amino acids: CSVAGTAYGYTF. CDR3 coding DNA: TGCAGCGTTGCCGGGACAGCCTATGGCTACACCTTC.

This sequence joins TRBV6-2 or TRBV6-3 and TRBJ2-2; D unclear. The CDR3 sequence is 14 residues long. V lost 4 bases, J lost 3 bases, and 9 bases lay in between. Per the germline V gene, CDR1 is MNHEY and CDR2 is SVGEGT. CDR3 nucleotide sequence: TGTGCCAGCAGTTGGAGTAGGTACACCGGGGAGCTGTTTTTT. It specifies CASSWSRYTGELFF.

The chain employs TRBV18 and TRBJ1-3; D might be TRBD1 (6 bases). Looked up from germline, CDR1 is KGHSH and CDR2 is LQKENI. The CDR3 length is 14 residues. V lost 3 bases to trimming and J lost 4 bases, with 10 bases between them. This CDR3 reads CASSPRDIGNTIYF. In DNA form, the CDR3 reads TGTGCCAGCTCACCCCGGGACATAGGAAACACCATATATTTT. The complete variable domain, with remaining parts taken from reference TRBV18 and TRBJ1-3, reads NAGVMQNPRHLVRRRGQEARLRCSPMKGHSHVYWYRQLPEEGLKFMVYLQKENIIDESGMPKERFSAEFPKEGPSILRIQQVVRGDSAAYFCASSPRDIGNTIYFGEGSWLTVV.

The gene calls are TRBV5-4 and TRBJ1-1; TRBD1 agrees at 12 bases. This CDR3 is 16 amino acids long. V lost 2 bases, J lost 5 bases, and 7 bases stayed unmatched. Looked up from germline, CDR1 is SGHNT and CDR2 is YYREEE (reference sequence). The CDR3 loop reads CASSLTGTGGRTEAFF. Written as DNA, the CDR3 is TGTGCCAGCAGCTTAACCGGGACAGGGGGCAGGACTGAAGCTTTCTTT.

V gene TRBV27 combines with J gene TRBJ2-1; 13 nucleotides match TRBD2. Germline CDR1 MNHEY, CDR2 SMNVEV (reference sequence). V shed 4 bases and J 6 bases; nucleotides not matched to a gene: 3. The CDR3 totals 15 residues. In nucleotides, the CDR3 is TGTGCCAGCAGTTGGGGGACTAGCGGGATCAATGAGCAGTTCTTC. It encodes CASSWGTSGINEQFF.